One sample yielded the 6 T cell receptor beta chains listed below, sequenced in a study of blood T cell repertoires in COVID-19. Only in-frame clones appear in the TCRdb table, and some are missing; sequencing was by immunoSEQ multiplex PCR. This sample has about 310,000 clones, with roughly 91% found just once. The sample taken for sequencing was peripheral blood. The source is a man aged 50 to 60 with active or convalescent COVID-19.

The chain recombines TRBV18 with TRBJ2-3; D is unclear. The CDR3 is 14 residues long. The germline V gene has CDR1 KGHSH and CDR2 LQKENI. V lost 3 bases and J lost 5, with 12 bases in between. CDR3 nucleotides: TGTGCCAGCTCACCTGACATGAATGTAGATACGCAGTATTTT. This translates into CASSPDMNVDTQYF.

The V call is TRBV30, the J call TRBJ1-2; weak D call: TRBD1 (5 bases). The germline CDR1 and CDR2 sequences are GTSNPN and SVGIG (reference sequence). V was clipped by 2 bases and J by 0 bases, with 25 bases between them. The length of the CDR3 is 19 residues. The CDR3 DNA reads TGTGCCTGGAGTCTCCAGTTACAGGAAAATCACCGAGCTAACTATGGCTACACCTTC. Amino acid sequence: CAWSLQLQENHRANYGYTF.

The V call is TRBV7-9, the J call TRBJ2-6; TRBD1 matches 9 bases. Trimming cost V 4 bases and J 2 bases; bases outside gene matches: 9. CDR1 and CDR2 from the germline V gene are SEHNR and FQNEAQ (reference sequence). There are 18 residues in the CDR3. The DNA of the CDR3 is TGTGCCAGCAGCTCTAGGAGAACAGGGGGCACTGGGGCCAACGTCCTGACTTTC. Protein product: CASSSRRTGGTGANVLTF.

Here the CDR3 DNA reads TGCGCCAGCAGCTTGGAGCCGGGACTAGACCTCTACGAGCAGTACTTC. The encoded protein is CASSLEPGLDLYEQYF. The rearrangement joins TRBV5-1 to TRBJ2-7, with 8 bases aligning to TRBD2. J was trimmed by 3 bases and V by 0 bases; bases with no gene match: 8. Germline V gene data show CDR1 as SGHRS and CDR2 as YFSETQ. The CDR3 contains 16 residues.

This sequence joins TRBV15 and TRBJ1-4; D perhaps matches TRBD1 (5 bases). The CDR3 has 15 residues. Germline CDR1 is LNHNV and CDR2 is YYDKDF (reference sequence). Trimming stripped 0 bases from V and 8 bases from J, with 13 bases between. This chain's CDR3 is CATSRDSQGREKLFF. DNA of the CDR3: TGTGCCACCAGCAGAGATAGCCAGGGTAGGGAAAAACTGTTTTTT. Using reference TRBV15 and TRBJ1-4 for the parts outside the CDR3, the full variable domain is DAMVIQNPRYQVTQFGKPVTLSCSQTLNHNVMYWYQQKSSQAPKLLFHYYDKDFNNEADTPDNFQSRRPNTSFCFLDIRSPGLGDTAMYLCATSRDSQGREKLFFGSGTQLSVL.

V and J are TRBV7-2 and TRBJ2-3, with TRBD2 matching over 7 bases. Germline CDR1 is SGHTA and CDR2 is FQGNSA. The V and J ends lost 0 bases and 1 base, in that order; junction bases with no gene match: 4. The CDR3 runs 16 residues. CDR3 residues: CASSLASSGGTDTQYF. In DNA, the CDR3 is TGTGCCAGCAGCTTAGCGTCTAGCGGAGGCACAGATACGCAGTATTTT. Based on the CDR3 plus reference TRBV7-2 and TRBJ2-3, the full variable domain is GAGVSQSPSNKVTEKGKDVELRCDPISGHTALYWYRQSLGQGLEFLIYFQGNSAPDKSGLPSDRFSAERTGGSVSTLTIQRTQQEDSAVYLCASSLASSGGTDTQYFGPGTRLTVL.